This TCR beta chain appears in the sequencing data of a study of neurological immune-mediated disorders (dated by TCRdb to the late 2010s). Concerning the study at large: Among the 35 or so multiple sclerosis patients, relapsing-remitting MS was present in approximately 31 and secondary progressive MS was present in 3. Longitudinal samples, technical triplicates and paired sorted CD4+ and CD8+ T-cell subsets, alongside PBMC samples, were included among the roughly 97 TCR-beta libraries. Using UMI-based sequencing, the study compared peripheral blood TCR-beta repertoires from patients with HTLV-I-associated myelopathy (HAM/TSP), patients with multiple sclerosis, and healthy controls. The cohort included roughly 71 subjects: some 15 with HAM/TSP, about 35 with multiple sclerosis, and around 20 healthy controls. On the study overall, not on this receptor specifically: No identical CDR3 amino acid sequences were found to be shared among expanded clones across subjects, suggesting that TCR-beta repertoires were private in all groups. The highest TCR clonal expansion was observed in HAM/TSP patients, whereas the lowest was observed in MS patients, even when compared with healthy controls. In phylogenetic analysis, the repertoires of 18 of 34 MS patients grouped into a cluster of related CDR3 sequences, which suggests a possible signature at the repertoire level. The MS cluster was not associated with any clinical or MRI features, and the authors stated that larger cohorts are needed.

This clonotype occurred many times. There is no known antigen for this receptor. Base qualities are not at hand, and no much larger clone is one base apart. For unsorted PBMC libraries, 2 million PBMCs were used after storage in RNAlater at -80 degrees C until RNA extraction. The multiple sclerosis patients were enrolled in a US clinical protocol that evaluated disease progression with magnetic resonance imaging. Peripheral blood underwent Ficoll-Hypaque density gradient centrifugation to isolate PBMCs, which were then cryopreserved in liquid nitrogen. The CDR3 sequence holds 15 residues, the cysteine and phenylalanine included. Here the CDR3 DNA is all that survives: 45 bases in frame from base 1. CDR1 and CDR2, per the germline V gene (reference sequence), are MNHEY and SMNVEV. V is reduced by 5 bases and J by 3 bases, leaving a spacing of 15 bases between them. To synthesize cDNA, template-switch 5'RACE was performed with a primer carrying a 10-nucleotide random unique molecular identifier so that each TCR transcript was tagged. Every sequencing run yielded over 170 million TCR-beta sequences covering 15-18 subjects. The RNeasy kit was used for extraction of total RNA. TCR-beta VDJ regions were amplified with primers for the TCR constant region and the 5'RACE anchor, using the KAPA Real-time Library Amplification kit. Sample indexes and Illumina adaptors were added in a first PCR, and a second PCR then increased library yield. After Ampure bead purification, the TCR product of roughly 650 bp was size-selected on a 2% E-gel SizeSelection system. Library quality was checked on a Bioanalyzer, concentration was measured with Qubit, and libraries were quantified with the Kapa Library Quantification kit before pooling. An Illumina HiSeq 2500 sequenced the libraries paired-end 2 x 150 bp. To increase sequence diversity, roughly 25-31% phiX was spiked into each library pool. The original pipeline was this. The UMI-based MiGEC pipeline processed quality-filtered reads and removed over 80% of raw TCR sequences during error correction. IMGT germline references were used for aligning VDJ genes, and each clonotype was defined as a unique CDR3 amino acid sequence together with its V-J genes. VDJtools evaluated clonal expansion, Shannon diversity and CDR3 relatedness (CalcPairwiseDistances, ClusterSamples); CLCbio workbench built phylogenetic trees. Using coefficient-of-variation modelling across technical triplicates, the study counted a clone as expanded if it had at least 8 unique UMIs. In TCRdb, the public reads were trimmed at Q25 with fastp and aligned with MiXCR, with productive beta chains retained. Rows merge per CDR3 protein into single entries with the most common DNA and genes. These V and J calls originate from TCRdb's pipeline instead of the authors' own analysis. The sample table shows about 82,000 distinct CDR3 sequences, and 2.6% are seen once. The ten biggest clones cover 1.1% of the sample.

The sequencing input was PBMCs. The sequence joins TRBV27 to TRBJ2-3; the D gene is tentatively TRBD1 or TRBD2, each matching 5 bases. The clonotype originates from a woman in her twenties or thirties with multiple sclerosis. The DNA sequence is as follows: TGTGCCAGCAGTCTCCGGGACGTGAGAACAGATACGCAGTATTTT. Its protein reads: CASSLRDVRTDTQYF.